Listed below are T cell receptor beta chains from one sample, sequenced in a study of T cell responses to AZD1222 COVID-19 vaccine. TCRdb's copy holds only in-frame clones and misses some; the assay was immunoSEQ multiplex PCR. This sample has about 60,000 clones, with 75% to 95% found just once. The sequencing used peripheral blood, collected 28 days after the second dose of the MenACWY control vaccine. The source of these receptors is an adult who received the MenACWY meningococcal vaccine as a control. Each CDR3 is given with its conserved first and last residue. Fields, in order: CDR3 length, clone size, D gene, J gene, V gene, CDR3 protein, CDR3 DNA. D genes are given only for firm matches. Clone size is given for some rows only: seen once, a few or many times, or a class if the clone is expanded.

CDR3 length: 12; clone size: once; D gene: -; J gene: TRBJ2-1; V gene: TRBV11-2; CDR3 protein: CASTLTVHEQFF; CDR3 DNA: TGTGCCAGCACCCTGACAGTTCATGAGCAGTTCTTC
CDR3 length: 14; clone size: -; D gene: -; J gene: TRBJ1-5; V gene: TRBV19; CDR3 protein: CASTITGSNQPQHF; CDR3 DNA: TGTGCCAGTACTATCACAGGGAGCAATCAGCCCCAGCATTTT
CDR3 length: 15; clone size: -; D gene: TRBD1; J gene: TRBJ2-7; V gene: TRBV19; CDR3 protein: CASSTGGTGVHEQYF; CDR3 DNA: TGTGCCAGTAGTACCGGCGGGACAGGGGTCCACGAGCAGTACTTC
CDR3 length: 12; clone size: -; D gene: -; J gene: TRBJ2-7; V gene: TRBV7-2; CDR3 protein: CASSSWTEEQYF; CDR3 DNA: TGTGCCAGCAGCTCGTGGACAGAGGAGCAGTACTTC
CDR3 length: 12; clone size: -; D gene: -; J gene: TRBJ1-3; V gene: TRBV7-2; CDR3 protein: CASSFQGNTIYF; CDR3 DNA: TGTGCCAGCAGCTTTCAAGGAAACACCATATATTTT
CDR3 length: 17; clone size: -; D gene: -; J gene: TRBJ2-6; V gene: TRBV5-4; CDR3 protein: CASRAGQFGSGANVLTF; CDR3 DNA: TGTGCCAGCAGGGCGGGACAGTTCGGCTCTGGGGCCAACGTCCTGACTTTC
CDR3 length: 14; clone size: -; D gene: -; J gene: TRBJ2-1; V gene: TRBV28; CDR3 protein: CASSLTGSYNEQFF; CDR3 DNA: TGTGCCAGCAGTTTGACTGGATCGTACAATGAGCAGTTCTTC
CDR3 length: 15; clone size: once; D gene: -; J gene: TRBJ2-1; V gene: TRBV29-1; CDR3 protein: CSGGKGGTPTNEQFF; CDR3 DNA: TGCAGCGGCGGGAAGGGGGGTACCCCAACAAATGAGCAGTTCTTC
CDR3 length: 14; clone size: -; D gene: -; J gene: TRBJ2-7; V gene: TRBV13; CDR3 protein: CASSSGRRSYEQYF; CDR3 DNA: TGTGCCAGCAGCTCCGGACGGCGCTCCTACGAGCAGTACTTC
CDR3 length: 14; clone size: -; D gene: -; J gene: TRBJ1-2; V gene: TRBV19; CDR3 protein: CASTPLTDRYGYTF; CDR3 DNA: TGTGCCAGTACCCCACTGACAGATCGCTATGGCTACACCTTC